A selection of T cell receptor beta chains follows, all from one sample in a study of post-analysis software for immune sequencing data. TCRdb processed the PCR reads anew with MiXCR; each CDR3 protein has one entry. Of 400,000 to 500,000 distinct CDR3 sequences listed, over 30% are singletons. The source material was blood. The receptors stem from a girl aged 2-9 years with multiple sclerosis. Each CDR3 is given without its conserved first and last residue.

TRBJ1-1 | TRBV29-1 | SVAVWEANTEAF
TRBJ2-7 | TRBV7-2 | ASSFYLGQGYEQY
TRBJ2-4 | TRBV12-3/TRBV12-4 | ASTEWTSGRAGQY
TRBJ1-2 | TRBV2 | ASSEGNRRGYT
TRBJ1-6 | TRBV7-2 | ASSDRDRGHSPLH
TRBJ1-2 | TRBV28 | ASSLSAGMRGYT
TRBJ2-5 | TRBV7-2 | ASSLTFRLAGASETQY
TRBJ2-3 | TRBV20-1 | SARTGSPTDTQY
TRBJ2-1 | TRBV9 | ASSGTGKGNEQF
TRBJ1-5 | TRBV6-2/TRBV6-3 | ASSPFPGQGIWQPQH
TRBJ2-7 | TRBV20-1 | SARDLNYEQY
TRBJ2-7 | TRBV5-1 | ASSGGQGGIIYYEQY
TRBJ2-7 | TRBV5-6 | ASSDLRDLYEQY
TRBJ2-1 | TRBV27 | ASRPGGGSYNEQF
TRBJ1-2 | TRBV5-1 | ASSLGVQNGYT
TRBJ2-1 | TRBV12-3/TRBV12-4 | ASSPIARVWNEQF
TRBJ2-5 | TRBV9 | ASGQGAGETQY
TRBJ1-5 | TRBV28 | ASSRQGAVSGINQPQH
TRBJ2-1 | TRBV7-3 | ASSFETPYNEQF
TRBJ2-7 | TRBV27 | ASSLGRVSYEQY
TRBJ2-5 | TRBV6-6 | ASSSRRETQY
TRBJ2-7 | TRBV5-6 | ASSLTGARNEQY
TRBJ2-7 | TRBV28 | ASSPIGQSSYEQY
TRBJ2-7 | TRBV5-6 | ASSFRGQIYEQY
TRBJ1-1 | TRBV12-3/TRBV12-4 | ASISAPGAF
TRBJ1-2 | TRBV9 | ASSALDIYGYT
TRBJ2-7 | TRBV20-1 | SADRRYEQY
TRBJ1-1 | TRBV6-5 | ASSYSGDVGTEAF
TRBJ2-5 | TRBV18 | ASGGQGAGNEQY
TRBJ1-3 | TRBV11-2 | ASSLAGGWGNTIY
TRBJ2-1 | TRBV5-6 | ASSLARYGEQF
TRBJ1-1 | TRBV13 | ASSLAGTGGYGTEAF
- | TRBV6-5 | ASRLTGVYEQY
TRBJ2-1 | TRBV7-3 | ASSLGGSGDNEQF
TRBJ2-1 | TRBV6-2/TRBV6-3 | ASSLLEYEQF
TRBJ2-7 | TRBV6-5 | ASSSYRGGRGPVYEQY
TRBJ2-1 | TRBV5-1 | ASSPRLASYNEQF
TRBJ2-6 | TRBV6-6 | ASTGGSSGANVRT
TRBJ2-3 | TRBV28 | ASSPWDLSPDTQY
TRBJ2-5 | TRBV11-2 | ASSLDLGRALQETQY
TRBJ2-1 | TRBV5-5 | AGSKSIGAQIYNEQF